This T cell receptor beta chain is from a study of blood T cell repertoires in COVID-19 (dated by TCRdb to about 2020). In the study overall: Samples covering the acute and convalescent phases of COVID-19 were provided by collaborators in the United States, Italy and Spain. The material from the prospective study consisted of cDNA or gDNA derived from T cells, B-cell-depleted T cells, or PBMCs. Subjects who had been exposed to COVID-19, were actively infected with it, or had recovered from it provided the deeply sampled blood TCRbeta repertoires that made up the dataset. The repertoires were released in a freely available public database intended as a resource for research on the immune response to SARS-CoV-2. The samples were drawn from the first 160 participants of the ongoing ImmuneRACE study and from over a thousand subjects provided by 6 global collaborators. A de-identified subject ID, COVID-19 status, age in years and sex were almost always included in the sample metadata. Where available, HLA class I and class II types were taken from metadata supplied by the sample provider and were not determined by assay-based typing. The paper's findings and limits, for the study overall: The amount of clinical and demographic metadata varied by source and participant and was provided uncurated.

Germline trimming amounts to 5 bases on V and 0 bases on J, with 5 as the count of junction bases outside the gene matches. Its CDR3 holds 15 amino acids, cysteine through phenylalanine. Only the CDR3 part of the read is kept: 45 bases, read in frame from the first base. Based on the germline V gene (reference sequence), the CDR1 and CDR2 sequences are SEHNR and FQNEAQ. Turning to this clone: The antigen this receptor binds is unknown. It has no much larger one-base neighbor in the sample; base qualities were not kept.

The immunoSEQ Assay, a bias-controlled multiplex PCR, was used to amplify TCRbeta CDR3 regions from genomic DNA. In the authors' own workflow: The number of nucleated cells in each sample was estimated by amplification of reference gene primers within the assay. To quantify the absolute abundance of each unique TCRbeta CDR3 rearrangement, sequence reads were collapsed and filtered. Productive Simpson clonality was computed per sample as the square root of Simpson's diversity index over productive rearrangements. TCRdb holds this immuneACCESS table with in-frame rearrangements only. Some clones are missing; in checked studies, unresolved V genes explain under half, and the rest has no known cause. The V and J calls and clone size are taken from that table; D and trimming were inferred from the DNA. This sample holds over 65,000 clones; 90% were observed only once. The ten largest clonotypes hold roughly 0.73% of the sample.

Collaborating institutions collected whole blood in K2EDTA tubes following their own protocols. For TCRbeta analysis, collaborators shipped samples as frozen whole blood, isolated PBMCs, or DNA extracted from either of those sample types. The rearranged segments are TRBV7-9 and TRBJ2-3, with 7 junctional bases fitting TRBD2. Sequenced: peripheral blood. This receptor was identified in a woman aged 80 or over with acute or convalescent COVID-19. The nucleotide sequence reads as follows: TGTGCCAGCAGCATCTCTAGCGGTAGCACAGATACGCAGTATTTT. It is translated as CASSISSGSTDTQYF.